This T cell receptor (beta chain) stems from a study of shared clonotypes between healthy human individuals. Study-wide results and caveats: All-four-donor shared clonotypes had higher generation probabilities than non-shared clonotypes did.

Points on this clone: Antigen specificity is unknown. Other DNA sequences within the sample encode an identical CDR3.

Measured with immunoSEQ multiplex PCR; TCRdb has only the in-frame clones, and not every one. The sample has 500,000 to 550,000 clones; around 95% are singletons. Trimming took 3 bases from V and 0 from J, leaving 3 bases between them. The CDR3 contains 13 residues. CDR1 and CDR2 from the germline V gene are SNHLY and FYNNEI. The sequence was collected from a woman in her twenties or thirties in good health. The sequenced sample consisted of naive CD4+ T cells sorted from blood. Subset: CD45RA+ positively selected. This chain joins TRBV2 and TRBJ1-3; D is uncertain. CDR3 sequence (DNA): TGTGCCAGCAGTGAGAGCTCTGGAAACACCATATATTTT. Translation gives CASSESSGNTIYF. Using reference TRBV2 and TRBJ1-3 for the parts outside the CDR3, the full variable domain is EPEVTQTPSHQVTQMGQEVILRCVPISNHLYFYWYRQILGQKVEFLVSFYNNEISEKSEIFDDQFSVERPDGSNFTLKIRSTKLEDSAMYFCASSESSGNTIYFGEGSWLTVV.